This passage covers 29 T cell receptor beta chains from one sample sequenced in a study of persistence of HIV-infected CD4 T cells. For these receptors, no antigen is known. Sequencing used immunoSEQ version 4 in survey mode. Sequencing was performed with immunoSEQ multiplex PCR; in TCRdb, only in-frame clones are kept and a portion is missing. The sample has some 9,200 clones; roughly 84% are singletons. Cells were stimulated with overlapping HIV-1 Gag 15-mer peptides. CD4+ T cells upregulating both CD40 ligand and CD69 were sorted as responding cells. Sequences were derived from CD4+ T cells sorted from PBMCs after approximately 18-hour stimulation, sampled from a patient who received antiretroviral therapy. Source of these receptors: an adult woman with HIV who was CMV-seropositive.

Only one count was recorded for this clone. V is TRBV6-5 and J is TRBJ2-7, with a possible D match to TRBD1 (8 bases). The CDR3 length is 15 residues. Germline V lookup: CDR1 MNHEY, CDR2 SVGAGI. The V and J ends lost 4 bases and 4 bases respectively, with 17 bases between them. CDR3 bases: TGTGCCAGCAGTTTACAGGGGGAGGGCTCTTACGAGCAGTACTTC. This encodes CASSLQGEGSYEQYF.

The J gene is TRBJ2-7, the V gene TRBV21-1; the listed D gene, TRBD2, was not tested against the DNA. TRBV21-1 has pseudogene status. The CDR3 is 15 residues long. CDR3 sequence reads: CANMLLAGGPYEQYF. Here the CDR3 DNA reads TGTGCCAACATGCTACTAGCGGGAGGGCCTTACGAGCAGTACTTC.

The chain recombines TRBV18 with TRBJ2-5; D not resolved. The CDR3 is 12 residues long. Germline values: CDR1 KGHSH, CDR2 LQKENI. V lost 1 base and J 5 bases, leaving 5 bases between the germline ends. The CDR3 DNA is TGTGCCAGCTCACCACGGCAGGAGACCCAGTACTTC. Its protein product is CASSPRQETQYF.

V is TRBV6-5 and J is TRBJ1-3; D gene uncertain. Germline-derived CDR1 and CDR2 are MNHEY and SVGAGI. The CDR3 has 11 amino acids. V lost 3 bases and J 3 bases, leaving 0 bases between the germline ends. In DNA, the CDR3 is TGTGCCAGCAGTTATGGAAACACCATATATTTT. Protein product: CASSYGNTIYF.

V is TRBV5-1 and J is TRBJ2-7; the D gene could be TRBD1 or TRBD2 (6 bases each). Germline V CDR1 and CDR2: SGHRS, YFSETQ. The CDR3 covers 15 residues. The V end was cut by 1 base, the J end by 2 bases, with 13 bases between. CDR3 sequence reads: CASSLKVGGPYEQYF. CDR3 nucleotide sequence: TGCGCCAGCAGCTTGAAGGTCGGGGGCCCCTACGAGCAGTACTTC.

This rearrangement joins TRBV5-1 to TRBJ1-1, with TRBD1 as a possible D gene (6 bases). Trimming took off 2 bases at V and 4 bases at J, with 15 bases between the two ends. CDR3 size: 15 residues. Germline V CDR1 and CDR2: SGHRS, YFSETQ. CDR3 DNA sequence: TGCGCCAGCAGCTTCACTAACAGGGAGGGCACTGAAGCTTTCTTT. Amino acids: CASSFTNREGTEAFF.

V gene TRBV6-6 combines with J gene TRBJ2-7, with D unclear. V dropped 2 bases and J dropped 4 bases, with 15 bases sitting between them. The CDR3 spans 15 residues. Germline lookup yields CDR1 MNHNY and CDR2 SVGAGI (reference sequence). The CDR3: CASSYPGSGLYEQYF. The CDR3 DNA follows: TGTGCCAGCAGTTACCCGGGCAGTGGGTTATACGAGCAGTACTTC.

This clone was counted a few times. V usage is TRBV3-1 (or the pseudogene TRBV3-2) and J usage is TRBJ1-3; tentative D call: TRBD1 (5 bases). V gave up 8 bases and J gave up 3 bases, with 14 bases separating them. CDR1 is LGHDT and CDR2 is YNNKEL in the germline V gene (reference sequence). The CDR3 runs to 14 residues. CDR3 nucleotides: TGTGCCAGCGGGAGGCAGGGCGGTGGAAACACCATATATTTT. Its translation: CASGRQGGGNTIYF.

The chain carries TRBV5-1 and TRBJ2-1, with 9 bases that match TRBD2. Germline values: CDR1 SGHRS, CDR2 YFSETQ. This CDR3 has 14 amino acids. V dropped 4 bases and J dropped 10; count of bases not matched to a gene: 9. Here the CDR3 reads CASSLIAGVIEQFF. The CDR3 nucleotides are TGCGCCAGCAGCCTGATAGCGGGGGTAATCGAGCAGTTCTTC.

This clone was recorded once. The chain is built from TRBV4-1 and TRBJ2-1, with 8 positions matching TRBD2. Germline V gene sequence: CDR1 MGHRA, CDR2 YSYEKL. V gave up 4 bases and J gave up 4 bases; unmatched junction bases: 6. CDR3 size: 15 residues. The CDR3 loop is CASSLSGTSYNEQFF. For the CDR3, the DNA is TGCGCCAGCAGCCTATCCGGGACTAGTTACAATGAGCAGTTCTTC.

The gene calls are TRBV11-1 and TRBJ2-3; TRBD2 might be the D (5 bases). Germline V gene sequence: CDR1 SGHAT, CDR2 FQDESV (reference sequence). The CDR3 has 14 amino acids. V was shortened by 7 bases and J by 3 bases, with 14 bases between the two germline ends. CDR3 loop: CASKEEMLTDTQYF. The CDR3 region has the DNA TGTGCCAGCAAGGAGGAGATGTTGACAGATACGCAGTATTTT.

The V gene is TRBV6-5, the J gene TRBJ2-7; TRBD1 aligns across 10 bases. Germline trimming cut 10 bases from V and 5 bases from J; bases unmatched to any gene: 8. CDR3 length: 13 amino acids. Looked up from germline, CDR1 is MNHEY and CDR2 is SVGAGI. The CDR3 DNA reads TGTGCCACCGACCGGGACAGGGGAGACGAGCAGTACTTC. This codes for CATDRDRGDEQYF.

The CDR3 loop is CASSRARGQPQHF. CDR3 sequence (DNA): TGTGCCAGCAGCCGCGCCAGGGGTCAGCCCCAGCATTTT. The chain combines TRBV6-2 or TRBV6-3 with TRBJ1-5; tentative D call: TRBD1 (6 bases). The CDR3 loop spans 13 amino acids. Per germline, CDR1 MNHEY and CDR2 SVGEGT. V lost 6 bases and J lost 6, with 12 bases in between.

J is TRBJ1-5 and V is TRBV7-2; D is unclear. The V gene's germline CDR1 is SGHTA and CDR2 FQGNSA. V dropped 0 bases and J dropped 5 bases, with 5 bases sitting between them. The CDR3 contains 13 residues. For the CDR3, the DNA is TGTGCCAGCAGCTTAGCGCCCTATCAGCCCCAGCATTTT. Translated: CASSLAPYQPQHF. Using reference TRBV7-2 and TRBJ1-5 for the parts outside the CDR3, the full variable domain is GAGVSQSPSNKVTEKGKDVELRCDPISGHTALYWYRQSLGQGLEFLIYFQGNSAPDKSGLPSDRFSAERTGGSVSTLTIQRTQQEDSAVYLCASSLAPYQPQHFGDGTRLSIL.

The CDR3 loop reads CASSPLVGTSPSTDTQYF. CDR3 in DNA: TGTGCCAGCAGCCCCCTCGTCGGAACTAGTCCTAGCACAGATACGCAGTATTTT. The chain recombines TRBV7-9 with TRBJ2-3; maybe TRBD2 (5 bases). The CDR3 extends over 18 amino acids. Germline CDR1 SEHNR, CDR2 FQNEAQ (reference sequence). V lost 5 bases, J lost 0 bases, and 21 bases lay in between.

This chain joins TRBV27 and TRBJ2-7; TRBD1 matches 10 bases. The CDR3 covers 14 residues. The germline gives CDR1 MNHEY, CDR2 SMNVEV (reference sequence). V gave up 3 bases and J gave up 7 bases; unmatched junction bases: 6. This CDR3 reads CASSFSGTGDEQYF. The CDR3 region has the DNA TGTGCCAGCAGTTTCTCCGGGACAGGGGATGAGCAGTACTTC.

V and J are TRBV30 and TRBJ1-5; D is unclear. The germline V gene encodes CDR1 GTSNPN and CDR2 SVGIG (reference sequence). Trimming cost V 5 bases and J 1 base, with 9 bases left between them. The CDR3 is 13 amino acids. The CDR3 DNA is TGTGCCTGGTCAGACAACAGCAATCAGCCCCAGCATTTT. Its translation: CAWSDNSNQPQHF.

About this clone: An end of the junction does not agree with germline; a read error may underlie this. The chain links TRBV28 to TRBJ2-7; the match to TRBD2 covers 12 bases. Per germline, CDR1 MDHEN and CDR2 SYDVKM. CDR3 length: 14 residues. The CDR3, as DNA: TGTGCCAGCAGTGGGTTCCTAGCGGGAGGGCCGTTGCACTTC. As protein: CASSGFLAGGPLHF.

The chain uses TRBV4-1 and TRBJ1-3; weak D call: TRBD1 (5 bases). From germline, CDR1 is MGHRA and CDR2 YSYEKL. The germline V and J ends were trimmed by 0 bases and 4 bases, with 13 bases remaining between them. The CDR3 spans 16 residues. This chain's CDR3 is CASSQEARAYGNTIYF. The CDR3 coding sequence is TGCGCCAGCAGCCAAGAAGCCAGGGCCTACGGAAACACCATATATTTT.

In this sample, this clone turned up a few times. The genes are TRBV9 and TRBJ2-2, with D perhaps TRBD2 (6 bases). The CDR3 is 17 amino acids. Germline values: CDR1 SGDLS, CDR2 YYNGEE. V lost 2 bases, J lost 3 bases, and 17 bases lay in between. The CDR3, as DNA: TGTGCCAGCAGCGTTTCCCCGGTCGGGGGATACACCGGGGAGCTGTTTTTT. It encodes CASSVSPVGGYTGELFF.

The sample holds a few counts of this clone. The chain couples TRBV5-3 to TRBJ1-5; the match to TRBD1 covers 8 bases. TRBV5-3 is sorted into the ORF group, with uncertain function. This CDR3 region has 14 residues. V shed 3 bases, J shed 2 bases, and the junction held 1 base outside the gene matches. CDR3 sequence reads: CARSWTGRNQPQHF. The CDR3, as DNA: TGTGCCAGAAGCTGGACAGGGCGCAATCAGCCCCAGCATTTT.

The rearrangement joins TRBV28 to TRBJ1-1; no reliable D call. The V gene's germline CDR1 is MDHEN and CDR2 SYDVKM. CDR3 size: 11 residues. Trimming cost V 7 bases and J 0 bases, with 3 bases left between them. As DNA, the CDR3 is TGTGCCAGCATCATGAACACTGAAGCTTTCTTT. As protein: CASIMNTEAFF.

The V call is TRBV20-1, the J call TRBJ2-5; perhaps TRBD1 as D (6 bases). The CDR3 has 12 residues. Germline values: CDR1 DFQATT, CDR2 SNEGSKA (reference sequence). Deletions cut 3 bases from V and 4 bases from J, with 9 bases between. CDR3 sequence reads: CSASIQGETQYF. For the CDR3, the DNA is TGCAGTGCTAGTATACAGGGAGAGACCCAGTACTTC.

The gene calls are TRBV7-2 and TRBJ1-2; no firm D call. The CDR3 length is 14 residues. Germline V gives CDR1 SGHTA, CDR2 FQGNSA. The germline V and J ends were trimmed by 2 bases and 8 bases, with 15 bases remaining between them. CDR3 coding DNA: TGTGCCAGCAGCTTAAGTCCGCGGATTGAGGGCTACACCTTC. This codes for CASSLSPRIEGYTF.

The chain combines TRBV3-1 (or the pseudogene TRBV3-2) with TRBJ1-1, with D tentatively TRBD1 (5 bases). Trimming removed 5 bases at V and 0 bases at J, with 13 bases between. The CDR3 runs 15 residues. Germline CDR1 LGHDT, CDR2 YNNKEL (reference sequence). The chain's CDR3 is CASSIYDRMNTEAFF. CDR3 in DNA: TGTGCCAGCAGCATATACGACAGAATGAACACTGAAGCTTTCTTT.

This chain links TRBV11-3 with TRBJ1-2; D is unresolved. V was cut by 5 bases and J by 8 bases, with 24 bases left in between. The germline V gene encodes CDR1 SGHNT and CDR2 YENEEA. The CDR3 loop spans 16 amino acids. The CDR3 DNA is TGTGCCAGCAGCCATAGGGCGGCGTCGGGCCTTGGGGGCTACACCTTC. It specifies CASSHRAASGLGGYTF.

The chain joins TRBV24-1 to TRBJ2-1, with 9 bases fitting TRBD1. Germline V gene data show CDR1 as KGHDR and CDR2 as SFDVKD. This CDR3 is 14 amino acids long. The V segment lost 8 bases and the J segment 4 bases; nucleotides outside the gene matches: 5. The DNA of the CDR3 is TGTGCCACCACACCGGGACAGGGATACAATGAGCAGTTCTTC. This encodes CATTPGQGYNEQFF.

The V call is TRBV5-6, the J call TRBJ1-2; D possibly corresponds to TRBD1 (6 bases). The CDR3 extends over 14 amino acids. V gave up 2 bases and J gave up 6 bases, with 14 bases separating them. In germline, CDR1 is SGHDT, CDR2 YYEEEE. The CDR3 region is CASSFRDTPDGYTF. Written as DNA, the CDR3 is TGTGCCAGCAGCTTTCGGGACACCCCGGATGGCTACACCTTC.

V is TRBV24-1 and J is TRBJ2-1; D call uncertain. Germline loops: CDR1 KGHDR, CDR2 SFDVKD. Trimming left V 4 bases short and J 6 bases short, with 15 bases between. The CDR3 length is 15 residues. CDR3 nucleotides: TGTGCCACCAGTGACCTGGGAAGTACGGGCAATGAGCAGTTCTTC. Encoded protein: CATSDLGSTGNEQFF.